This T cell receptor beta chain was identified during a study of T-cell reconstitution after alpha-beta-depleted transplantation in children. Germline CDR1 MGHRA, CDR2 YSYEKL. The ends were cut back, 1 base at V and 0 bases at J, with 13 bases in the middle. The CDR3 is 17 residues long. TCRbeta library construction was performed incorporating unique molecular identifiers. Via MiXCR, TCRdb re-called the PCR reads, giving one row per CDR3 protein. The sample has nearly 400,000 distinct CDR3 sequences, roughly 22% seen once; the top ten hold 3.8%. This chain uses TRBV4-1 with TRBJ2-1, with D possibly TRBD2 on 6 matching bases. This specimen consisted of PBMCs from the stem cell graft donor, obtained from the stem cell graft. This receptor was identified in a human donor who donated a stem cell graft to a child with acute myeloid leukemia. In DNA, the CDR3 is TGCGCCAGCAGCCAAGGTATGCGGGAACTCTCCTACAATGAGCAGTTCTTC. Encoded protein: CASSQGMRELSYNEQFF.